Sequencing of this T cell receptor (beta chain) was carried out in a study of T cell responses to AZD1222 COVID-19 vaccine. Study-wide findings and caveats: Close to half of all spike-specific TCRs reportedly target regions of the variants that are unmutated. CD4 TCRs associated with vaccination spanned spike, dominating at 160-218 and 743-854. Donors were largely white British and mainly female; clonal diversity was possibly underestimated. Repertoire sampling was restricted to post-peak T cell response timepoints.

Assay: immunoSEQ multiplex PCR; the TCRdb copy retains only in-frame clones and omits some. Of about 100,000 clones listed, approximately 87% are singletons. V was clipped by 0 bases and J by 1 base, with 1 base between them. Germline assignment: CDR1 SQVTM and CDR2 ANQGSEA. The CDR3 sequence is 12 residues long. About this clone: The antigen is unknown.

The sample consisted of peripheral blood, taken on day 0 of MenACWY control vaccination. This chain links TRBV29-1 with TRBJ2-1; D call uncertain. This TCR was recovered from an adult in good health. CDR3 region: CSVEESYNEQFF. CDR3 nucleotide sequence: TGCAGCGTTGAAGAGTCCTACAATGAGCAGTTCTTC.